One sample yielded the 20 T cell receptor beta chains listed below, sequenced in a study of blood T cell repertoires in COVID-19. Only in-frame clones appear in the TCRdb table, and some are missing; sequencing was by immunoSEQ multiplex PCR. Found here are about 330,000 clones, about 82% of them singletons; the top ten hold around 1.5%. Sample: peripheral blood. These receptor sequences come from a woman aged 45 to 65 with acute or convalescent COVID-19.

A remark on this clone: A read error may produce the germline difference seen at one junction end. The V call is TRBV6-6, the J call TRBJ2-7; a weak D match, TRBD2 (5 bases). Germline assignment: CDR1 MNHNY and CDR2 SVGAGI (reference sequence). The CDR3 sequence is 14 residues long. CDR3 DNA sequence: TGTGTCAGCAGTTATAGCGAGGGAGCCTACGAGCAGTACTTC. It codes for CVSSYSEGAYEQYF.

This clone was picked up one time. V usage is TRBV5-1 and J usage is TRBJ2-5; possibly TRBD2 for D (5 bases). Deletions cut 0 bases from V and 3 bases from J, with 12 bases between. CDR3 length: 15 residues. Per germline, CDR1 SGHRS and CDR2 YFSETQ. CDR3 sequence (DNA): TGCGCCAGCAGCTTGGAAGGGAGACGCGAAGAGACCCAGTACTTC. Protein: CASSLEGRREETQYF. The variable domain in full, with the rest retrieved from reference TRBV5-1 and TRBJ2-5, is KAGVTQTPRYLIKTRGQQVTLSCSPISGHRSVSWYQQTPGQGLQFLFEYFSETQRNKGNFPGRFSGRQFSNSRSEMNVSTLELGDSALYLCASSLEGRREETQYFGPGTRLLVL.

J is TRBJ2-7 and V is TRBV28, with TRBD1 matching over 7 bases. This CDR3 has 15 residues. The germline V gene has CDR1 MDHEN and CDR2 SYDVKM. The V and J ends lost 6 bases and 6 bases, in that order; junction bases with no gene match: 14. The CDR3 sequence is CASSYDRVLLGEQYF. CDR3 DNA sequence: TGTGCCAGCAGCTATGACAGGGTCCTGCTAGGCGAGCAGTACTTC.

The chain links TRBV27 to TRBJ2-2; perhaps TRBD1 as D (5 bases). V lost 5 bases to trimming and J lost 1 base, with 11 bases between them. The CDR3 length is 15 residues. CDR1 is MNHEY, CDR2 SMNVEV, per germline (reference sequence). The CDR3 nucleotides are TGTGCCAGCAGTCCAGGGTTAATGAACACCGGGGAGCTGTTTTTT. Its protein product is CASSPGLMNTGELFF.

The chain couples TRBV28 to TRBJ2-5; 10 bases match TRBD1. The CDR3 is 17 residues long. Germline CDR1 reads MDHEN; CDR2 reads SYDVKM. V lost 4 bases and J lost 6; bases outside the gene matches: 14. The CDR3 coding sequence is TGTGCCAGCAGTTCCCCTAACCGGGACAGGGGCTCGAAGACCCAGTACTTC. Translating it yields CASSSPNRDRGSKTQYF. Full variable domain (rest looked up from reference TRBV28 and TRBJ2-5): DVKVTQSSRYLVKRTGEKVFLECVQDMDHENMFWYRQDPGLGLRLIYFSYDVKMKEKGDIPEGYSVSREKKERFSLILESASTNQTSMYLCASSSPNRDRGSKTQYFGPGTRLLVL.

This chain links TRBV19 with TRBJ2-2, with a weak D call TRBD1 (6 bases). The length of the CDR3 is 15 residues. V lost 3 bases, J lost 5 bases, and 13 bases lay in between. Germline-derived CDR1 and CDR2 are LNHDA and SQIVND (reference sequence). Here the CDR3 DNA reads TGTGCCAGTAGTATGGGGGCTTTCGAGACCGGGGAGCTGTTTTTT. Protein: CASSMGAFETGELFF.

The V and J genes are TRBV28 and TRBJ2-1, with a tentative D call TRBD2 (6 bases). Trimming removed 8 bases from V and 3 bases from J, with 17 bases in between. This CDR3 has 15 amino acids. Germline lookup yields CDR1 MDHEN and CDR2 SYDVKM. In DNA form, the CDR3 reads TGTGCCAGCTATTCTAGGACTAACGACTACAATGAGCAGTTCTTC. It translates to CASYSRTNDYNEQFF.

The V call is TRBV5-1, the J call TRBJ2-7; 13 positions match TRBD2. The germline CDR1 and CDR2 sequences are SGHRS and YFSETQ. J lost 0 bases, V lost 0 bases, and 3 bases had no gene match. CDR3 length equals 17 residues. The CDR3 sequence: CASSLGLAGGPSYEQYF. The CDR3 DNA sequence: TGCGCCAGCAGCTTGGGACTAGCGGGAGGCCCCTCCTACGAGCAGTACTTC.

This rearrangement joins TRBV7-9 to TRBJ2-5; 9 nucleotides match TRBD2. With V trimmed by 3 bases and J by 5 bases, 10 bases remained unmatched. The length of the CDR3 is 16 residues. The V gene's germline CDR1 is SEHNR and CDR2 FQNEAQ (reference sequence). The CDR3: CASSFPLAGSRETQYF. CDR3 coding DNA: TGTGCCAGCAGCTTTCCCCTAGCGGGGTCCAGGGAGACCCAGTACTTC.

The gene calls are TRBV6-6 and TRBJ2-7; 10 positions agree with TRBD2. CDR3 length equals 13 residues. V lost 6 bases and J lost 4; bases outside the gene matches: 3. Germline CDR1 reads MNHNY; CDR2 reads SVGAGI (reference sequence). The CDR3 sequence: CASSETSGYEQYF. DNA for the CDR3: TGTGCCAGCAGCGAGACTAGCGGGTACGAGCAGTACTTC.

A few counts support this clone. V gene TRBV19 combines with J gene TRBJ1-3, with D perhaps matching TRBD1 (6 bases). The CDR3 totals 13 residues. The V gene's germline CDR1 is LNHDA and CDR2 SQIVND (reference sequence). CDR3 nucleotide sequence: TGTGCTACAGGGAGTTTCTCTGGAAACACCATATATTTT. Translation gives CATGSFSGNTIYF.

The rearrangement links TRBV7-2 to TRBJ1-1; a weak D match, TRBD1 (5 bases). CDR1 and CDR2 from the germline V gene are SGHTA and FQGNSA. V was clipped by 0 bases and J by 1 base, with 12 bases between them. The CDR3 has 16 amino acids. The CDR3 loop reads CASSLAVGAGNTEAFF. CDR3 in DNA: TGTGCCAGCAGCTTAGCGGTAGGGGCAGGGAACACTGAAGCTTTCTTT.

This chain links TRBV6-6 with TRBJ2-1; 8 bases fit TRBD1. Unmatched junction bases numbered 11, after V lost 7 bases and J lost 6 bases. Germline V gene data show CDR1 as MNHNY and CDR2 as SVGAGI (reference sequence). The CDR3 totals 15 residues. The CDR3: CASTMTRTGINEQFF. Written as DNA, the CDR3 is TGTGCCAGCACCATGACCCGGACAGGGATCAATGAGCAGTTCTTC.

This chain connects TRBV9 to TRBJ2-2; D remains unclear. Germline V lookup: CDR1 SGDLS, CDR2 YYNGEE. The V gene lost 0 bases and the J gene lost 2 bases, with 5 bases spanning the gap. This CDR3 is built from 14 residues. Here the CDR3 DNA reads TGTGCCAGCAGCGTAGTCTTCAACACCGGGGAGCTGTTTTTT. The encoded protein is CASSVVFNTGELFF. Using reference TRBV9 and TRBJ2-2 for the parts outside the CDR3, the full variable domain is DSGVTQTPKHLITATGQRVTLRCSPRSGDLSVYWYQQSLDQGLQFLIQYYNGEERAKGNILERFSAQQFPDLHSELNLSSLELGDSALYFCASSVVFNTGELFFGEGSRLTVL.

The chain recombines TRBV24-1 with TRBJ2-3; D is perhaps TRBD1 (6 bases). Trimming took 1 base from V and 1 from J, leaving 11 bases between them. This CDR3 is built from 16 residues. Germline CDR1 is KGHDR and CDR2 is SFDVKD. CDR3 DNA: TGTGCCACCAGTGATTTTGGGGGACAACGCACAGATACGCAGTATTTT. Its protein product is CATSDFGGQRTDTQYF.

The chain carries TRBV19 and TRBJ2-1; 12 nucleotides line up with TRBD2. Germline V gene lookup returns CDR1 LNHDA and CDR2 SQIVND (reference sequence). The J segment lost 7 bases and the V segment lost 10 bases, leaving 14 bases of the junction unmatched. This CDR3 comprises 16 residues. For the CDR3, the DNA is TGTGCCACCCGGAGGGCTAGCGGGAGGGCCAGGAATGAGCAGTTCTTC. This gives the protein CATRRASGRARNEQFF.

The genes are TRBV3-1 (or the pseudogene TRBV3-2) and TRBJ2-1, with 14 bases fitting TRBD2. CDR3 length equals 18 residues. From germline, CDR1 is LGHDT and CDR2 YNNKEL (reference sequence). The V segment lost 2 bases and the J segment 3 bases; nucleotides outside the gene matches: 6. CDR3 region: CASSQQPGLAGGYNEQFF. In nucleotides, the CDR3 is TGTGCCAGCAGCCAACAACCTGGACTAGCGGGAGGCTACAATGAGCAGTTCTTC.

The chain has TRBV9 and TRBJ2-5, with D possibly matching TRBD2 (5 bases). Germline CDR1 and CDR2: SGDLS and YYNGEE. CDR3 length: 14 residues. V lost 3 bases, J lost 3 bases, and 12 bases lay in between. CDR3 protein: CASSAPLEEETQYF. Written as DNA, the CDR3 is TGTGCCAGCAGCGCCCCACTAGAGGAAGAGACCCAGTACTTC.

Only one count was recorded for this clone. This chain links TRBV6-5 with TRBJ1-4; no firm D call. The CDR3 extends over 15 amino acids. Trimming pared 0 bases from V and 4 bases from J, leaving 9 bases between. CDR1 and CDR2 (germline): MNHEY, SVGAGI. The CDR3 sequence is CASSYSDTLNEKLFF. The CDR3 nucleotides read TGTGCCAGCAGTTACTCCGACACCCTTAATGAAAAACTGTTTTTT.

The CDR3 DNA is TGTGCCACCAGTGATTCCCGACTAGTCGGGGATGAGCAGTTCTTC. Its translation is CATSDSRLVGDEQFF. V is TRBV24-1 and J is TRBJ2-1; possible D gene TRBD2, 6 bases. V dropped 2 bases and J dropped 8 bases, with 15 bases sitting between them. Germline loops: CDR1 KGHDR, CDR2 SFDVKD. The CDR3 runs to 15 residues.